This T cell receptor beta chain stems from a study of T cell responses to AZD1222 COVID-19 vaccine. Overall study: Second doses at about 4 or about 12 weeks were pooled.

Generated by immunoSEQ multiplex PCR, the TCRdb table keeps only in-frame clones and is missing some. In the table there are about 150,000 clones, around 90% of which are singletons. The study, taken as a whole, reports: None of the repertoires were sampled until the peak T cell response had passed. Seropositive status at baseline applied to only six AZD1222 recipients.

On this clone: Its target is not known.

The clonotype comes from an adult in good health. Source: peripheral blood, taken on day 0 of AZD1222 vaccination.

The CDR3 nucleotides read TGTGCCAGCAGTTTAGTGGGGTATAGTCAGCCCCAGCATTTT. Its translation: CASSLVGYSQPQHF. The chain employs TRBV27 and TRBJ1-5; D remains unclear. CDR3 length equals 14 residues. The V and J ends lost 2 bases and 6 bases respectively, with 11 bases between them. The germline V gene has CDR1 MNHEY and CDR2 SMNVEV (reference sequence).